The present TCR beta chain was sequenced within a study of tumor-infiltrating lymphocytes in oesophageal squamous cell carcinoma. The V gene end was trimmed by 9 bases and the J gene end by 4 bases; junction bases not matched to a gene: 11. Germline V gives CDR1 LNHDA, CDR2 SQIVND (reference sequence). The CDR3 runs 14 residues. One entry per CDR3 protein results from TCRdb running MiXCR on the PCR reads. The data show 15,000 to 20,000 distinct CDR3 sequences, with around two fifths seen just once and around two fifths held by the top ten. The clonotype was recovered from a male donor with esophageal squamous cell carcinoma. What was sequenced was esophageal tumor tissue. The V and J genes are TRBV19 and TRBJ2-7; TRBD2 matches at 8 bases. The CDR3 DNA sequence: TGTGCCAGCCAGACCGGGACTAGTCCTTACGAGCAGTACTTC. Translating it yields CASQTGTSPYEQYF.